What follows are 4 T cell receptor beta chains derived from one specimen sequenced in a study of T cell changes during pregnancy in multiple sclerosis. The protocol was immunoSEQ multiplex PCR, while the TCRdb copy is restricted to in-frame clones and leaves out a portion. The sample has 55,000 to 80,000 clones; 75% to 90% are singletons. The sample consisted of peripheral blood, taken after pregnancy. These receptors were taken from a female donor in good health, enrolled as a control in a pregnancy study.

This chain joins TRBV7-2 and TRBJ2-5; D is unclear. CDR3 size: 14 residues. Germline assignment: CDR1 SGHTA and CDR2 FQGNSA. Trimming cost V 1 base and J 1 base, with 7 bases left between them. The CDR3 region is CASSLGGSQETQYF. The DNA for the CDR3 is TGTGCCAGCAGCTTAGGAGGCAGCCAAGAGACCCAGTACTTC.

The chain uses TRBV6-5 and TRBJ2-7; 7 bases are shared with TRBD1. V gave up 2 bases and J gave up 0 bases; unmatched junction bases: 4. This CDR3 contains 15 residues. In germline, CDR1 is MNHEY, CDR2 SVGAGI. The CDR3 coding sequence is TGTGCCAGCAGTTACCCGCGACAGGGCTCCTACGAGCAGTACTTC. Translating it yields CASSYPRQGSYEQYF.

This sequence joins TRBV11-2 and TRBJ2-5; D gene ambiguous. Trimming stripped 2 bases from V and 2 bases from J, with 6 bases between. From germline, CDR1 is SGHAT and CDR2 FQNNGV. CDR3 length equals 13 residues. CDR3 DNA sequence: TGTGCCAGCAGCTTACTCGGTCAAGAGACCCAGTACTTC. Amino acid sequence: CASSLLGQETQYF. Combining the CDR3 with reference TRBV11-2 and TRBJ2-5 gives the whole variable domain EAGVAQSPRYKIIEKRQSVAFWCNPISGHATLYWYQQILGQGPKLLIQFQNNGVVDDSQLPKDRFSAERLKGVDSTLKIQPAKLEDSAVYLCASSLLGQETQYFGPGTRLLVL.

J is TRBJ2-7 and V is TRBV18; 11 nucleotides line up with TRBD1. The CDR3 runs 15 residues. Germline V gene sequence: CDR1 KGHSH, CDR2 LQKENI. The V and J ends lost 6 bases and 1 base, in that order; junction bases with no gene match: 5. CDR3 loop: CASSSGQGGSYEQYF. DNA for the CDR3: TGTGCCAGCTCGTCGGGACAGGGGGGATCCTACGAGCAGTACTTC.